The source of this T cell receptor beta chain is a study of T cell repertoires in cytomegalovirus infection. Background on the study: A matching HLA type, together with CMV infection, was signaled by public TCR beta signatures.

This clonotype was detected many times. The antigen is unknown. Notes on the study in general: HLA-C-restricted CMV-specific TCR beta clonotypes were dominant in the ex vivo response.

TCRdb used MiXCR to reprocess the reads, holding one entry per CDR3 protein. The table includes 150,000 to 200,000 distinct CDR3 sequences, approximately 19% detected once. Trimming cost V 3 bases and J 6 bases; bases outside gene matches: 5. Germline lookup yields CDR1 SGHTA and CDR2 FQGNSA. The CDR3 runs 15 residues. Sequenced input: PBMCs. The receptor's source is a human donor in good health (CMV status not recorded). Some clones in this sample may be carry-over from other donors' samples. The V call is TRBV7-2, the J call TRBJ1-6; TRBD1 aligns across 7 bases. As DNA, the CDR3 is TGTGCCAGCAGCTTCGTGTCAGGGGGTAATTCACCCCTCCACTTT. Translated, it gives CASSFVSGGNSPLHF.